This T cell receptor (beta chain) was found in a study of human T cells and chemical hapten exposure. Study-level background: Across the whole study, which lasted roughly five months, patients were given diphenylcyclopropenone on the scalp once a week.

This CDR3 is built from 14 residues. Germline-derived CDR1 and CDR2 are MNHEY and SVGEGT. Trimming pared 7 bases from V and 4 bases from J, leaving 14 bases between. TCRdb reanalysed the RACE reads using MiXCR and keeps one entry per CDR3 protein. Counted here are 50,000 to 75,000 distinct CDR3 sequences, approximately 10% occurring once; the ten biggest clones make up roughly 2%. Sample time point: patch test 3, about 24 weeks after DPC sensitization. Documented treatment: therapeutic diphenylcyclopropenone sensitization with weekly scalp DPC. The V call is TRBV6-2 or TRBV6-3, the J call TRBJ2-1; a weak D match, TRBD2 (7 bases). The sample in question was whole blood, obtained in connection with sensitization to the hapten diphenylcyclopropenone (DPC). This clonotype originated in a woman aged 25-40 years with alopecia areata. Some clones in this sample may be carry-over from other donors' samples. The CDR3 is CASTPGGAYNEQFF. CDR3 nucleotides: TGTGCCAGCACTCCGGGGGGCGCTTACAATGAGCAGTTCTTC.